This passage covers 13 T cell receptor beta chains from one sample sequenced in a study of blood T cells in healthy people across ages. It was with a sample-barcoded 5' primer and a J-beta primer mix that a second PCR of roughly 6 to 11 cycles was run. TCRdb fed the 5' RACE reads into MiXCR, producing one record per CDR3 protein. The sample gives some 1.4 million distinct CDR3 sequences, 35% to 45% of which show up once; 6.5% to 10% is in the top ten. The sample taken for sequencing was blood. The receptors shown here come from a woman aged 18-29 years in good health.

CDR3 residues: CASSLQGGTCEQYF. The CDR3 DNA follows: TGTGCCAGCAGTTTACAGGGGGGAACCTGCGAGCAGTACTTC. This sequence joins TRBV12-3 or TRBV12-4 and TRBJ2-7, with D maybe TRBD1 (7 bases). The CDR3 loop spans 14 amino acids. V was trimmed by 2 bases and J by 6 bases, leaving 14 bases between them.

V and J are TRBV11-2 and TRBJ2-4; no firm D call. The CDR3 has 13 amino acids. V was trimmed by 3 bases and J by 4 bases, leaving 7 bases between them. Germline V lookup: CDR1 SGHAT, CDR2 FQNNGV. CDR3 in DNA: TGTGCCAGCAGCTTCCCAGAAAAAAACATTCAGTACTTC. As protein: CASSFPEKNIQYF.

In its sample, this clonotype was seen a few times. This chain uses TRBV3-1 with TRBJ2-3; D is undetermined. There are 13 residues in the CDR3. V dropped 3 bases and J dropped 4 bases, with 8 bases sitting between them. Germline values: CDR1 LGHDT, CDR2 YNNKEL (reference sequence). The CDR3 nucleotides are TGTGCCAGCAGCCATCCTTTCGCAGATACGCAGTATTTT. Protein: CASSHPFADTQYF.

This clonotype was recorded at least ten times. The chain recombines TRBV10-3 with TRBJ2-1, with D possibly called TRBD1 or TRBD2 (5 bases each). V lost 7 bases and J 10 bases, leaving 17 bases between the germline ends. The germline V gene encodes CDR1 ENHRY and CDR2 SYGVKD. The CDR3 contains 13 residues. Here the CDR3 DNA reads TGTGCCATCAAACAGGATGGGAGTAGAGAGCAGTTCTTC. Its protein product is CAIKQDGSREQFF.

V is TRBV7-9 and J is TRBJ1-2; D is possibly TRBD1 (5 bases). Trimming pared 0 bases from V and 6 bases from J, leaving 8 bases between. Germline CDR1 and CDR2: SEHNR and FQNEAQ (reference sequence). The CDR3 has 13 residues. CDR3 coding DNA: TGTGCCAGCAGCTTAGCAGGGGAGGATGGCTACACCTTC. This sequence encodes CASSLAGEDGYTF.

The chain has TRBV7-9 and TRBJ2-1, with a possible D match to TRBD2 (7 bases). The germline gives CDR1 SEHNR, CDR2 FQNEAQ (reference sequence). The CDR3 consists of 20 residues. With 6 bases removed from V and 0 bases from J, the gap between germline ends came to 27 bases. CDR3 amino acids: CASSPGGYSAGASSYNEQFF. The CDR3 coding sequence is TGTGCCAGCAGTCCCGGGGGTTATTCGGCGGGGGCAAGCTCCTACAATGAGCAGTTCTTC. The full variable domain, in which reference TRBV7-9 and TRBJ2-1 provide the parts outside the CDR3, is DTGVSQNPRHKITKRGQNVTFRCDPISEHNRLYWYRQTLGQGPEFLTYFQNEAQLEKSRLLSDRFSAERPKGSFSTLEIQRTEQGDSAMYLCASSPGGYSAGASSYNEQFFGPGTRLTVL.

The chain combines TRBV20-1 with TRBJ2-1; D uncertain. This CDR3 contains 11 residues. The germline V gene has CDR1 DFQATT and CDR2 SNEGSKA (reference sequence). V dropped 4 bases and J dropped 8 bases, with 9 bases sitting between them. This CDR3 reads CSATSPYEQFF. As DNA, the CDR3 is TGCAGTGCTACCTCCCCTTATGAGCAGTTCTTC.

The chain uses TRBV5-1 and TRBJ2-7; 11 bases line up with TRBD1. Germline assignment: CDR1 SGHRS and CDR2 YFSETQ. The ends lost 1 base at V and 5 bases at J; junction bases unmatched: 2. The CDR3 is 14 residues long. CDR3 amino acids: CASSLLGQGDEQYF. CDR3 nucleotide sequence: TGCGCCAGCAGCTTGCTGGGACAGGGGGACGAGCAGTACTTC. The full variable domain, in which reference TRBV5-1 and TRBJ2-7 provide the parts outside the CDR3, is KAGVTQTPRYLIKTRGQQVTLSCSPISGHRSVSWYQQTPGQGLQFLFEYFSETQRNKGNFPGRFSGRQFSNSRSEMNVSTLELGDSALYLCASSLLGQGDEQYFGPGTRLTVT.

This clonotype came up a few times. The V call is TRBV10-3, the J call TRBJ1-5, with a possible D match to TRBD1 (6 bases). This CDR3 is 15 amino acids long. Between the trimmed V and J ends, which lost 2 bases and 0 bases, there was a span of 8 bases. CDR1 and CDR2 from the germline V gene are ENHRY and SYGVKD. The CDR3: CAISENRDSNQPQHF. For the CDR3, the DNA is TGTGCCATCAGTGAGAACAGGGATAGCAATCAGCCCCAGCATTTT.

The rearrangement uses TRBV29-1 and TRBJ1-2, with a tentative D call TRBD1 (6 bases). Per the germline V gene, CDR1 is SQVTM and CDR2 is ANQGSEA. The CDR3 is made up of 11 amino acids. V was trimmed by 7 bases and J by 8 bases, leaving 14 bases between them. The CDR3 coding sequence is TGCAGCGGGGCTACAGGGCGAGGCTACACCTTC. The encoded protein is CSGATGRGYTF.

The chain recombines TRBV4-1 with TRBJ1-1, with D unresolved. This CDR3 comprises 13 residues. V was shortened by 6 bases and J by 1 base, with 9 bases between the two germline ends. Germline V gene data show CDR1 as MGHRA and CDR2 as YSYEKL. The CDR3 protein is CASSNKGNTEAFF. CDR3 sequence (DNA): TGCGCCAGCAGTAACAAGGGGAACACTGAAGCTTTCTTT.

J is TRBJ2-4 and V is TRBV20-1; 10 bases map to TRBD2. The CDR3 is 16 amino acids. The trim removed 0 bases at V and 13 bases at J, leaving 15 bases unmatched. Germline CDR1 and CDR2: DFQATT and SNEGSKA (reference sequence). DNA for the CDR3: TGCAGTGCTAGAGAGTTGGCTAGCGGGGGTTACAATGAGCAGTACTTC. Translating gives CSARELASGGYNEQYF.

This clonotype was seen a single time. This chain links TRBV5-5 with TRBJ2-3; 7 bases match TRBD1. Germline-derived CDR1 and CDR2 are SGHKS and YYEKEE (reference sequence). With V trimmed by 3 bases and J by 2 bases, 6 bases remained unmatched. The CDR3 loop spans 15 amino acids. CDR3 region: CASSYSGQITDTQYF. CDR3 sequence (DNA): TGTGCCAGCAGCTACTCGGGACAGATCACAGATACGCAGTATTTT.